The 22 T cell receptor beta chains listed next were all sequenced from one sample in a study of blood T cell repertoires in COVID-19. Data came from immunoSEQ multiplex PCR; TCRdb stores just in-frame clones and leaves some out. The table has a few hundred thousand clones, around nine tenths seen once; the top ten hold 1.4%. Specimen: PBMCs or T cells enriched from blood (not recorded which). The source of these receptors is a young woman who had been exposed to COVID-19.

The chain carries TRBV12-5 and TRBJ2-1; TRBD2 is a possible D gene (6 bases). Germline V gives CDR1 LGHNT, CDR2 FRNRAP. This CDR3 has 14 amino acids. With 2 bases removed from V and 8 bases from J, the gap between germline ends came to 13 bases. The CDR3 protein is CASGLSPGGYEQFF. CDR3 DNA: TGTGCTAGTGGTTTGTCTCCAGGAGGGTATGAGCAGTTCTTC.

The J gene is TRBJ1-1, the V gene TRBV6-5, with 8 bases that match TRBD1. V was clipped by 2 bases and J by 4 bases; unmatched bases: 3. Germline V gives CDR1 MNHEY, CDR2 SVGAGI. The CDR3 spans 14 residues. This chain's CDR3 is CASSYKQGATEAFF. As DNA, the CDR3 is TGTGCCAGCAGTTACAAGCAGGGGGCCACTGAAGCTTTCTTT.

CDR3 loop: CASSYSTRGDNEQFF. The CDR3, as DNA: TGTGCCAGCAGTTACTCGACACGGGGGGACAATGAGCAGTTCTTC. The V gene is TRBV6-5, the J gene TRBJ2-1; 7 bases map to TRBD2. The CDR3 sequence is 15 residues long. Trimming took 0 bases from V and 5 from J; bases not matched to a gene: 4. In germline, CDR1 is MNHEY, CDR2 SVGAGI.

This clone was recorded a few times. V and J are TRBV27 and TRBJ2-1; D unclear. The V and J ends lost 2 bases and 8 bases respectively, with 10 bases between them. The CDR3 has 13 residues. Germline V lookup: CDR1 MNHEY, CDR2 SMNVEV (reference sequence). The CDR3 sequence is CASSLIGVDEQFF. The CDR3 nucleotides read TGTGCCAGCAGTTTAATTGGAGTCGATGAGCAGTTCTTC.

The chain uses TRBV5-1 and TRBJ2-7; D unclear. The CDR3 is 13 residues long. V was clipped by 2 bases and J by 3 bases, with 9 bases between them. CDR1 and CDR2 (germline): SGHRS, YFSETQ. CDR3 in amino acids: CASSFATNYEQYF. The CDR3 DNA reads as TGCGCCAGCAGCTTCGCGACAAACTACGAGCAGTACTTC. Together with reference TRBV5-1 and TRBJ2-7, the CDR3 gives the full variable domain: KAGVTQTPRYLIKTRGQQVTLSCSPISGHRSVSWYQQTPGQGLQFLFEYFSETQRNKGNFPGRFSGRQFSNSRSEMNVSTLELGDSALYLCASSFATNYEQYFGPGTRLTVT.

The genes are TRBV6-5 and TRBJ1-1; 8 bases map to TRBD1. Germline CDR1 reads MNHEY; CDR2 reads SVGAGI. The CDR3 has 16 amino acids. V shed 2 bases, J shed 6 bases, and the junction held 11 bases outside the gene matches. The DNA of the CDR3 is TGTGCCAGCAGTTACACCGGGACAGGCGTATACGCTGAAGCTTTCTTT. Translating it yields CASSYTGTGVYAEAFF.

The chain has TRBV9 and TRBJ2-1, with 15 bases identical to TRBD2. V lost 4 bases to trimming and J lost 2 bases; unmatched junction nucleotides: 4. Germline-derived CDR1 and CDR2 are SGDLS and YYNGEE. The CDR3 sequence is 17 residues long. The CDR3 here is CASSHGLAGGTYNEQFF. In DNA, the CDR3 is TGTGCCAGCAGCCACGGACTAGCGGGAGGGACCTACAATGAGCAGTTCTTC.

This clone has only one observation. The rearrangement joins TRBV13 to TRBJ2-7; D uncertain. This CDR3 contains 12 residues. CDR1 is PRHDT and CDR2 is FYEKMQ in the germline V gene (reference sequence). Trimming removed 5 bases from V and 0 bases from J, with 5 bases in between. The CDR3 nucleotides are TGTGCCAGCAGCCCCCGCTCCTACGAGCAGTACTTC. This sequence encodes CASSPRSYEQYF.

This rearrangement joins TRBV6-5 to TRBJ1-5; 10 bases are shared with TRBD1. Losses at the gene ends were 4 bases for V and 5 bases for J; bases not matched to a gene: 5. The CDR3 loop spans 15 amino acids. Germline-derived CDR1 and CDR2 are MNHEY and SVGAGI. The CDR3 DNA follows: TGTGCCAGCAGTTTAGACAGGGGGCCCGATCAGCCCCAGCATTTT. Amino acids: CASSLDRGPDQPQHF.

The gene calls are TRBV5-4 and TRBJ2-5, with TRBD1 matching over 11 bases. This CDR3 spans 16 amino acids. Germline-derived CDR1 and CDR2 are SGHNT and YYREEE (reference sequence). V shed 1 base and J 5 bases; nucleotides not matched to a gene: 7. The CDR3 sequence is CASSLRGQGAGETQYF. The CDR3 nucleotides read TGTGCCAGCAGCTTGCGTGGACAGGGGGCAGGCGAGACCCAGTACTTC.

This clone occurred once. The rearrangement links TRBV21-1 to TRBJ2-1; TRBD2, the D gene given by the table, was not confirmed from the DNA. TRBV21-1 is noted as a pseudogene. The CDR3 spans 20 residues. This chain's CDR3 is CASSPRGLAGPLKLYNEQFF. CDR3 sequence (DNA): TGTGCCAGCAGCCCGAGAGGGCTAGCGGGACCATTGAAACTATACAATGAGCAGTTCTTC.

This chain uses TRBV6-2 or TRBV6-3 with TRBJ2-7, with TRBD2 as a possible D gene (6 bases). Germline V gives CDR1 MNHEY, CDR2 SVGEGT. CDR3 length: 14 residues. V was clipped by 6 bases and J by 0 bases, with 12 bases between them. The CDR3 is CASSLGLTSYEQYF. DNA of the CDR3: TGTGCCAGCAGCCTCGGACTAACCTCCTACGAGCAGTACTTC.

This chain joins TRBV28 and TRBJ2-3; 10 positions match TRBD1. Germline trimming cut 6 bases from V and 1 base from J; bases unmatched to any gene: 10. CDR1 is MDHEN and CDR2 is SYDVKM in the germline V gene. This CDR3 region has 17 residues. CDR3 sequence: CASRLDRGRGGTDTQYF. The CDR3 DNA reads TGTGCCAGCAGGCTCGACAGGGGGCGGGGCGGCACAGATACGCAGTATTTT. Using reference TRBV28 and TRBJ2-3 for the parts outside the CDR3, the full variable domain is DVKVTQSSRYLVKRTGEKVFLECVQDMDHENMFWYRQDPGLGLRLIYFSYDVKMKEKGDIPEGYSVSREKKERFSLILESASTNQTSMYLCASRLDRGRGGTDTQYFGPGTRLTVL.

This chain joins TRBV18 and TRBJ2-5, with 8 positions matching TRBD1. The CDR3 has 17 amino acids. Germline assignment: CDR1 KGHSH and CDR2 LQKENI. Trimming cost V 3 bases and J 2 bases; bases outside gene matches: 11. CDR3 sequence reads: CASSPRTGQGVQETQYF. The CDR3 nucleotides are TGTGCCAGCTCACCCAGGACAGGGCAGGGGGTGCAAGAGACCCAGTACTTC.

This clone appeared once. The chain employs TRBV10-3 and TRBJ2-7; 11 positions match TRBD2. Germline-derived CDR1 and CDR2 are ENHRY and SYGVKD. The CDR3 covers 15 residues. V lost 6 bases to trimming and J lost 2 bases; unmatched junction nucleotides: 6. The CDR3 bases are TGTGCCATCAGCAAGGGACTAGCGGACGCCTACGAGCAGTACTTC. Residues: CAISKGLADAYEQYF.

This clone has only one observation. The gene calls are TRBV7-8 and TRBJ1-2; D gene ambiguous. V dropped 5 bases and J dropped 6 bases, with 22 bases sitting between them. This CDR3 contains 16 residues. Germline V CDR1 and CDR2: SGHVS, FQNEAQ. The CDR3 is CASSQQGLSPRDGYTF. In DNA, the CDR3 is TGTGCCAGCAGCCAACAAGGACTTTCACCTAGGGATGGCTACACCTTC.

This chain links TRBV2 with TRBJ2-1; TRBD2 agrees at 12 bases. From germline, CDR1 is SNHLY and CDR2 FYNNEI. CDR3 length: 18 residues. J was trimmed by 0 bases and V by 1 base; bases with no gene match: 4. The CDR3 is CASSEEASGRDSYNEQFF. The CDR3 DNA reads TGTGCCAGCAGTGAAGAGGCTAGCGGGAGGGACTCCTACAATGAGCAGTTCTTC. Combining the CDR3 with reference TRBV2 and TRBJ2-1 gives the whole variable domain EPEVTQTPSHQVTQMGQEVILRCVPISNHLYFYWYRQILGQKVEFLVSFYNNEISEKSEIFDDQFSVERPDGSNFTLKIRSTKLEDSAMYFCASSEEASGRDSYNEQFFGPGTRLTVL.

The chain combines TRBV5-8 with TRBJ2-3, with 10 bases fitting TRBD1. V dropped 4 bases and J dropped 1; count of bases not matched to a gene: 3. The germline V gene has CDR1 SGHTS and CDR2 YDEGEE. The CDR3 consists of 15 residues. CDR3 amino acids: CASSDRGHGTDTQYF. The DNA for the CDR3 is TGTGCCAGCAGCGACAGGGGGCATGGCACAGATACGCAGTATTTT.

The chain is built from TRBV5-5 and TRBJ2-7, with a possible D match to TRBD2 (6 bases). This CDR3 is built from 18 residues. Germline CDR1 and CDR2: SGHKS and YYEKEE (reference sequence). V lost 2 bases, J lost 2 bases, and 23 bases lay in between. CDR3 in DNA: TGTGCCAGCAGCTTCCAGGGTAGGAGTAGCGGAGACGCCTACGAGCAGTACTTC. Translated: CASSFQGRSSGDAYEQYF. Drawing the rest from reference TRBV5-5 and TRBJ2-7, the complete variable domain is DAGVTQSPTHLIKTRGQQVTLRCSPISGHKSVSWYQQVLGQGPQFIFQYYEKEERGRGNFPDRFSARQFPNYSSELNVNALLLGDSALYLCASSFQGRSSGDAYEQYFGPGTRLTVT.

The chain has TRBV4-1 and TRBJ1-5; 8 bases map to TRBD1. The germline V gene has CDR1 MGHRA and CDR2 YSYEKL. The CDR3 totals 18 residues. The V segment lost 4 bases and the J segment 1 base; nucleotides outside the gene matches: 12. The CDR3 sequence is CASSRTWEQGGSNQPQHF. The CDR3 coding sequence is TGCGCCAGCAGCCGGACCTGGGAACAGGGGGGGAGCAATCAGCCCCAGCATTTT.

This chain uses TRBV7-9 with TRBJ1-1; no clear D gene. The CDR3 covers 12 residues. V was shortened by 1 base and J by 4 bases, with 4 bases between the two germline ends. CDR1 and CDR2 (germline): SEHNR, FQNEAQ (reference sequence). The CDR3 DNA is TGTGCCAGCAGCTTAGGGCCCACTGAAGCTTTCTTT. This codes for CASSLGPTEAFF.

This chain joins TRBV19 and TRBJ2-7, with 8 bases matching TRBD2. Germline assignment: CDR1 LNHDA and CDR2 SQIVND (reference sequence). J gave up 6 bases and V 11 bases, and 3 bases lay outside the gene matches. The CDR3 contains 10 residues. For the CDR3, the DNA is TGTGCCTGGGGACTAGGCGAGCAGTACTTC. Translating it yields CAWGLGEQYF.